The rows below give T cell receptor beta chains drawn from one sample of a study of cytomegalovirus exposure and HLA in healthy donors. The repertoire was sequenced with immunoSEQ multiplex PCR; TCRdb's copy has only in-frame clones and lacks some. Among under 150,000 clones listed, approximately 72% were seen once. Sequencing was done on a sample of PBMCs. The source of these receptors is a human donor in good health. Both conserved end residues are part of each CDR3. A D gene is named only where the DNA matches it firmly. The size entry is marked missing in some rows and otherwise reads once, few, many or a size class.

d_gene: TRBD1
len: 15
abundance: .
v_gene: TRBV19
j_gene: TRBJ2-3
CDR3nt: TGTGCCAGTTCCCCCCGGACAGGGGGCACAGATACGCAGTATTTT
CDR3aa: CASSPRTGGTDTQYF

d_gene: TRBD1
len: 17
abundance: few
v_gene: TRBV9
j_gene: TRBJ2-3
CDR3nt: TGTGCCAGCAGCGTAGGAAACAGGGGGAGGACCCCAGATACGCAGTATTTT
CDR3aa: CASSVGNRGRTPDTQYF

d_gene: .
len: 15
abundance: .
v_gene: TRBV10-3
j_gene: TRBJ1-1
CDR3nt: TGTGCCATCAGTGAGTACGGGGAATCCGATACTGAAGCTTTCTTT
CDR3aa: CAISEYGESDTEAFF

d_gene: .
len: 16
abundance: few
v_gene: TRBV9
j_gene: TRBJ1-3
CDR3nt: TGTGCCAGCAGCGTAGGTAGGACAGCGGCTGGAAACACCATATATTTT
CDR3aa: CASSVGRTAAGNTIYF

d_gene: .
len: 13
abundance: few
v_gene: TRBV2
j_gene: TRBJ1-2
CDR3nt: TGTGCCAGCACAGAGAGGGCAAACTATGGCTACACCTTC
CDR3aa: CASTERANYGYTF

d_gene: TRBD2
len: 17
abundance: few
v_gene: TRBV19
j_gene: TRBJ2-1
CDR3nt: TGTGCCAGTAGTATAGGGTCAACTAGCGGGAGCTACAATGAGCAGTTCTTC
CDR3aa: CASSIGSTSGSYNEQFF

d_gene: TRBD2
len: 17
abundance: .
v_gene: TRBV11-2
j_gene: TRBJ2-3
CDR3nt: TGTGCCAGCAGCCGTTGGGGGCGCGGGAGGGCAGTAGATACGCAGTATTTT
CDR3aa: CASSRWGRGRAVDTQYF

d_gene: .
len: 13
abundance: .
v_gene: TRBV27
j_gene: TRBJ2-1
CDR3nt: TGTGCCAGCAGTTTCGACGTGTGGCGGGAGCAGTTCTTC
CDR3aa: CASSFDVWREQFF

d_gene: TRBD2
len: 17
abundance: .
v_gene: TRBV7-9
j_gene: TRBJ2-5
CDR3nt: TGTGCCAGCAGCTTAGATATCCAGCGGGGGATCCAAGAGACCCAGTACTTC
CDR3aa: CASSLDIQRGIQETQYF

d_gene: TRBD2
len: 15
abundance: once
v_gene: TRBV4-1
j_gene: TRBJ2-7
CDR3nt: TGCGCCAGCAGCCCAAAGCGGGGTAGCTCCTACGAGCAGTACTTC
CDR3aa: CASSPKRGSSYEQYF

d_gene: .
len: 13
abundance: .
v_gene: TRBV6-5
j_gene: TRBJ2-2
CDR3nt: TGTGCCAGCAGTCGACAGAACACCGGGGAGCTGTTTTTT
CDR3aa: CASSRQNTGELFF

d_gene: .
len: 13
abundance: .
v_gene: TRBV28
j_gene: TRBJ2-2
CDR3nt: TGTGCCAGCCAACTACGGGACACCGGGGAGCTGTTTTTT
CDR3aa: CASQLRDTGELFF

d_gene: .
len: 16
abundance: .
v_gene: TRBV19
j_gene: TRBJ2-3
CDR3nt: TGTGCCAGTAGTATGGGGGGACGCGGGGGCACAGATACGCAGTATTTT
CDR3aa: CASSMGGRGGTDTQYF

d_gene: .
len: 16
abundance: once
v_gene: TRBV5-1
j_gene: TRBJ1-1
CDR3nt: TGCGCCAGCAGCTCCCACGAGAGGGGGTCGAACACTGAAGCTTTCTTT
CDR3aa: CASSSHERGSNTEAFF

d_gene: .
len: 12
abundance: .
v_gene: TRBV7-2
j_gene: TRBJ2-7
CDR3nt: TGTGCCAGCAGTACCCCGGCGGGCGAGCAGTACTTC
CDR3aa: CASSTPAGEQYF

d_gene: .
len: 12
abundance: .
v_gene: TRBV7-2
j_gene: TRBJ1-2
CDR3nt: TGTGCCAGCAGCCCCGACAGCTATGGCTACACCTTC
CDR3aa: CASSPDSYGYTF

d_gene: TRBD2
len: 19
abundance: .
v_gene: TRBV19
j_gene: TRBJ2-2
CDR3nt: TGTGCCAGTAGTCAACGGACTAGCGGGACCGGGGCGAACACCGGGGAGCTGTTTTTT
CDR3aa: CASSQRTSGTGANTGELFF

d_gene: .
len: 12
abundance: .
v_gene: TRBV10-3
j_gene: TRBJ2-1
CDR3nt: TGTGCCATCAGATCGACAGACAATGAGCAGTTCTTC
CDR3aa: CAIRSTDNEQFF

d_gene: TRBD1
len: 16
abundance: .
v_gene: TRBV7-3
j_gene: TRBJ2-7
CDR3nt: TGTGCCAGCAGCTTAAACCCCCCTCGGACAGGTGGCGAGCAGTACTTC
CDR3aa: CASSLNPPRTGGEQYF

d_gene: TRBD1
len: 14
abundance: .
v_gene: TRBV10-3
j_gene: TRBJ1-1
CDR3nt: TGTGCCATCAGTGAGGGAGGGGGCTTCACTGAAGCTTTCTTT
CDR3aa: CAISEGGGFTEAFF

d_gene: TRBD2
len: 18
abundance: .
v_gene: TRBV18
j_gene: TRBJ2-3
CDR3nt: TGTGCCAGCTCACGGGACGCTTCGGGACTAGCGGGGTCAGATACGCAGTATTTT
CDR3aa: CASSRDASGLAGSDTQYF

d_gene: TRBD2
len: 18
abundance: .
v_gene: TRBV19
j_gene: TRBJ2-2
CDR3nt: TGTGCCAGTAGTCGCCGACCGACTAGCGGGGGGGTCACCGGGGAGCTGTTTTTT
CDR3aa: CASSRRPTSGGVTGELFF

d_gene: TRBD1
len: 11
abundance: .
v_gene: TRBV19
j_gene: TRBJ1-1
CDR3nt: TGTGCCATCTACAGGGGGGTTGAAGCTTTCTTT
CDR3aa: CAIYRGVEAFF

d_gene: .
len: 14
abundance: few
v_gene: TRBV30
j_gene: TRBJ1-4
CDR3nt: TGTGCCTGGAGCCGGTCCTCAACTAATGAAAAACTGTTTTTT
CDR3aa: CAWSRSSTNEKLFF

d_gene: .
len: 13
abundance: .
v_gene: TRBV11-3
j_gene: TRBJ2-3
CDR3nt: TGTGCCAGCAGCCCCTCCACTACAGATACGCAGTATTTT
CDR3aa: CASSPSTTDTQYF

d_gene: .
len: 14
abundance: .
v_gene: TRBV6-1
j_gene: TRBJ2-7
CDR3nt: TGTGCCAGCAGGTCAGGGCCCCCCCTCTACGAGCAGTACTTC
CDR3aa: CASRSGPPLYEQYF

d_gene: .
len: 14
abundance: .
v_gene: TRBV5-1
j_gene: TRBJ1-2
CDR3nt: TGCGCCAGCAGCTTGGATCCGGGGGGCTCGCGCTACACCTTC
CDR3aa: CASSLDPGGSRYTF

d_gene: TRBD2
len: 16
abundance: .
v_gene: TRBV28
j_gene: TRBJ2-7
CDR3nt: TGTGCCAGCAGTGAGGACAATGTTGGGACTAGCGGCAAGCAGTACTTC
CDR3aa: CASSEDNVGTSGKQYF

d_gene: .
len: 15
abundance: .
v_gene: TRBV5-1
j_gene: TRBJ1-1
CDR3nt: TGCGCCAGCGTAGCCGACGGGGGTTCGAACACTGAAGCTTTCTTT
CDR3aa: CASVADGGSNTEAFF

d_gene: TRBD2
len: 16
abundance: .
v_gene: TRBV5-1
j_gene: TRBJ2-7
CDR3nt: TGCGCCAGCAGCTTGACCGGGACTAGCGGGACTGACGAGCAGTACTTC
CDR3aa: CASSLTGTSGTDEQYF

d_gene: .
len: 16
abundance: .
v_gene: TRBV27
j_gene: TRBJ1-6
CDR3nt: TGTGCCAGCAGTTCTCTTACGGTTTCGGGTAATTCACCCCTCCACTTT
CDR3aa: CASSSLTVSGNSPLHF

d_gene: TRBD2
len: 15
abundance: .
v_gene: TRBV18
j_gene: TRBJ2-5
CDR3nt: TGTGCCAGCTCACACGGCTTAACTAGCGAGGAGACCCAGTACTTC
CDR3aa: CASSHGLTSEETQYF

d_gene: .
len: 15
abundance: .
v_gene: TRBV11-2
j_gene: TRBJ2-7
CDR3nt: TGTGCCAGCAGCTGGACAGTTCTTGGCTCCTACGAGCAGTACTTC
CDR3aa: CASSWTVLGSYEQYF

d_gene: .
len: 14
abundance: .
v_gene: TRBV6-4
j_gene: TRBJ2-3
CDR3nt: TGTGCCAGCTCTCGGGGTCGGGGGGCTGATACGCAGTATTTT
CDR3aa: CASSRGRGADTQYF

d_gene: TRBD2
len: 14
abundance: .
v_gene: TRBV10-3
j_gene: TRBJ2-3
CDR3nt: TGTGCCATCAGTGGGGCGGGAGGAGGAGATACGCAGTATTTT
CDR3aa: CAISGAGGGDTQYF

d_gene: .
len: 17
abundance: few
v_gene: TRBV7-6
j_gene: TRBJ1-5
CDR3nt: TGTGCCAGCAGCTTAAATTCGGGAGTGTATAGCAATCAGCCCCAGCATTTT
CDR3aa: CASSLNSGVYSNQPQHF

d_gene: .
len: 14
abundance: .
v_gene: TRBV27
j_gene: TRBJ1-4
CDR3nt: TGTGCCAGCAGGCGATTTGGGGCCAATGAAAAACTGTTTTTT
CDR3aa: CASRRFGANEKLFF

d_gene: .
len: 14
abundance: .
v_gene: TRBV7-2
j_gene: TRBJ2-7
CDR3nt: TGTGCCAGCAGCTTATACGGACTCTTTTACGAGCAGTACTTC
CDR3aa: CASSLYGLFYEQYF

d_gene: .
len: 16
abundance: .
v_gene: TRBV28
j_gene: TRBJ2-7
CDR3nt: TGTGCCAGCAGTTTATGGAAGGCCGGGACTCTAGAAGAGCAGTACTTC
CDR3aa: CASSLWKAGTLEEQYF

d_gene: TRBD2
len: 15
abundance: .
v_gene: TRBV4-2
j_gene: TRBJ2-7
CDR3nt: TGTGCCAGCAGCCTTGTAGCGGGAGGCTCCTACGAGCAGTACTTC
CDR3aa: CASSLVAGGSYEQYF

d_gene: TRBD2
len: 15
abundance: few
v_gene: TRBV7-8
j_gene: TRBJ2-7
CDR3nt: TGTGCCAGCAGCCGTCGGACCGGGACTAGCCCCGAGCAGTACTTC
CDR3aa: CASSRRTGTSPEQYF

d_gene: TRBD1
len: 15
abundance: .
v_gene: TRBV6-5
j_gene: TRBJ1-2
CDR3nt: TGTGCCACCGGCTTTCAGGCAGGGGGGCGCTATGGCTACACCTTC
CDR3aa: CATGFQAGGRYGYTF

d_gene: TRBD1
len: 15
abundance: .
v_gene: TRBV6-1
j_gene: TRBJ2-7
CDR3nt: TGTGCCAGCAGTGCTCCTTCGGCAGGGGGCAACGAGCAGTACTTC
CDR3aa: CASSAPSAGGNEQYF

d_gene: TRBD1
len: 17
abundance: .
v_gene: TRBV30
j_gene: TRBJ2-7
CDR3nt: TGTGCCTGGAGTTATGTGTGGGGACAGGGGCCCACCTACGAGCAGTACTTC
CDR3aa: CAWSYVWGQGPTYEQYF

d_gene: TRBD2
len: 15
abundance: .
v_gene: TRBV27
j_gene: TRBJ2-2
CDR3nt: TGTGCCAGCAGGCTACTAGCGGGAATCCCCGGGGAGCTGTTTTTT
CDR3aa: CASRLLAGIPGELFF

d_gene: TRBD1
len: 11
abundance: .
v_gene: TRBV30
j_gene: TRBJ1-2
CDR3nt: TGTGCCTTGCGGACAGGGAATGGCTACACCTTC
CDR3aa: CALRTGNGYTF

d_gene: .
len: 16
abundance: .
v_gene: TRBV9
j_gene: TRBJ1-2
CDR3nt: TGTGCCAGCAGCGTATCGACAGGAATGGACTACTATGGCTACACCTTC
CDR3aa: CASSVSTGMDYYGYTF

d_gene: TRBD2
len: 14
abundance: .
v_gene: TRBV9
j_gene: TRBJ2-5
CDR3nt: TGTGCCAGCAGCGATCCAGCGGGAGGGCGGGAGCAGTACTTC
CDR3aa: CASSDPAGGREQYF

d_gene: TRBD1
len: 14
abundance: .
v_gene: TRBV7-8
j_gene: TRBJ1-3
CDR3nt: TGTGCCAGCCGGGACAGGGAGTCTGGAAACACCATATATTTT
CDR3aa: CASRDRESGNTIYF

d_gene: .
len: 13
abundance: .
v_gene: TRBV30
j_gene: TRBJ1-3
CDR3nt: TGTGCCTGGAGTGTACCGACAGGAAACACCATATATTTT
CDR3aa: CAWSVPTGNTIYF

d_gene: .
len: 14
abundance: .
v_gene: TRBV4-3
j_gene: TRBJ1-4
CDR3nt: TGCGCCAGCAGCCAAGCAGGGTCGGATGAAAAACTGTTTTTT
CDR3aa: CASSQAGSDEKLFF